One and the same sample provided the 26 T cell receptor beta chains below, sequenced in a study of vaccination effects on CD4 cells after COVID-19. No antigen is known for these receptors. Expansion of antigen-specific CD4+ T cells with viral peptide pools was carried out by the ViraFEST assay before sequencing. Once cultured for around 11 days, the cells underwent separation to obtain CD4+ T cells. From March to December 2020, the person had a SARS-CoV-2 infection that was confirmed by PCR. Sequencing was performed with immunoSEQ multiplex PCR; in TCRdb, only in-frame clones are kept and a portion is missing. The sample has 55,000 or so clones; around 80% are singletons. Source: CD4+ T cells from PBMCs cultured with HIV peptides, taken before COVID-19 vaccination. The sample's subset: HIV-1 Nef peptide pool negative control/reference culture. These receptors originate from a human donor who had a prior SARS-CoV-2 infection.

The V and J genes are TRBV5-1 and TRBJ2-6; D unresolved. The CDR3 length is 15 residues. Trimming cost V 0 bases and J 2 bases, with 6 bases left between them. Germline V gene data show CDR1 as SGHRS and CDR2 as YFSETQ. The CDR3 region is CASSLGAAGANVLTF. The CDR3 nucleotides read TGCGCCAGCAGCTTGGGGGCGGCTGGGGCCAACGTCCTGACTTTC.

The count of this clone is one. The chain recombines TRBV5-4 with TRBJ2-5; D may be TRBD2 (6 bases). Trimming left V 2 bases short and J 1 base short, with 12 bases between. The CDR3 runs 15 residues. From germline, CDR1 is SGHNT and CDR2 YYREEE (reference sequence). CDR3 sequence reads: CASSFGGAGQETQYF. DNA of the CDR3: TGTGCCAGCAGCTTCGGAGGGGCAGGCCAAGAGACCCAGTACTTC. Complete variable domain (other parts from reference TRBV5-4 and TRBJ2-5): ETGVTQSPTHLIKTRGQQVTLRCSSQSGHNTVSWYQQALGQGPQFIFQYYREEENGRGNFPPRFSGLQFPNYSSELNVNALELDDSALYLCASSFGGAGQETQYFGPGTRLLVL.

Here the CDR3 reads CASSQRLAENTDTQYF. CDR3 nucleotide sequence: TGTGCCAGCAGCCAACGACTAGCGGAGAACACAGATACGCAGTATTTT. The chain joins TRBV4-2 to TRBJ2-3; 9 bases map to TRBD2. The CDR3 is 16 amino acids. Germline trimming cut 2 bases from V and 2 bases from J; bases unmatched to any gene: 5. Germline lookup yields CDR1 LGHNA and CDR2 YNFKEQ.

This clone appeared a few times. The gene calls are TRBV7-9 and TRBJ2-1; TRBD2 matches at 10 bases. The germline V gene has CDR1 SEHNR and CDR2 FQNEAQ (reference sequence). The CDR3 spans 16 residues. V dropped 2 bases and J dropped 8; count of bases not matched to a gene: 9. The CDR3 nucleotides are TGTGCCAGCAGCTTACTTGGAACTAGCGGGATCGATGAGCAGTTCTTC. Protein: CASSLLGTSGIDEQFF. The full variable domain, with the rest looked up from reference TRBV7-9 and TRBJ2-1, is DTGVSQNPRHKITKRGQNVTFRCDPISEHNRLYWYRQTLGQGPEFLTYFQNEAQLEKSRLLSDRFSAERPKGSFSTLEIQRTEQGDSAMYLCASSLLGTSGIDEQFFGPGTRLTVL.

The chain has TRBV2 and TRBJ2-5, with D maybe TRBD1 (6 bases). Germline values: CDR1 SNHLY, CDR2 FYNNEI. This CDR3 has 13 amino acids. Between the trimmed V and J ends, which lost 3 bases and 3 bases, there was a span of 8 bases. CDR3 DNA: TGTGCCAGCAGTGAGAACAGGGAAGAGACCCAGTACTTC. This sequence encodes CASSENREETQYF.

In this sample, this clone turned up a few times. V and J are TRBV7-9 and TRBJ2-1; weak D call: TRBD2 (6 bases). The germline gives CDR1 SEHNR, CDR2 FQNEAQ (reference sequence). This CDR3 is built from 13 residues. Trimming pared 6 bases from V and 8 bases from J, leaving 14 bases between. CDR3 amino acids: CASREGINDEQFF. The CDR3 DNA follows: TGTGCCAGCAGGGAGGGGATTAACGATGAGCAGTTCTTC.

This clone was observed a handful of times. CDR3 loop: CASSPAGGEKLFF. In DNA form, the CDR3 reads TGTGCCAGCTCACCGGCAGGGGGTGAAAAACTGTTTTTT. The chain links TRBV18 to TRBJ1-4; 7 bases map to TRBD1. Germline V CDR1 and CDR2: KGHSH, LQKENI. The CDR3 contains 13 residues. Trimming removed 3 bases from V and 7 bases from J; junction bases left unmatched: 2.

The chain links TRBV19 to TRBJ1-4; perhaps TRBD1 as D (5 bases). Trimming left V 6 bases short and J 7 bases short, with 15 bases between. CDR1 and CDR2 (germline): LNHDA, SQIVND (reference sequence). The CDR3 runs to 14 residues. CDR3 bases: TGTGCCAGTAGAGACGGGACCGCGACTGAAAAACTGTTTTTT. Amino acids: CASRDGTATEKLFF.

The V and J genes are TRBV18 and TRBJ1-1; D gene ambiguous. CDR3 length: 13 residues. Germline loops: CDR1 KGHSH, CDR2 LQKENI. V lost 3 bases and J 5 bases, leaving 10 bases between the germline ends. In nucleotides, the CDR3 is TGTGCCAGCTCACCGCAGAGGGATACTGAAGCTTTCTTT. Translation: CASSPQRDTEAFF.

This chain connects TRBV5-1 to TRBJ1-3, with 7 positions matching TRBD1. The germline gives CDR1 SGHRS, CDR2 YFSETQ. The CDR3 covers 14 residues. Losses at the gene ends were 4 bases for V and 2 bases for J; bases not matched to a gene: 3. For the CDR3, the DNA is TGCGCCAGCAGCCAAGGGACAGCTGGAAACACCATATATTTT. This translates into CASSQGTAGNTIYF.

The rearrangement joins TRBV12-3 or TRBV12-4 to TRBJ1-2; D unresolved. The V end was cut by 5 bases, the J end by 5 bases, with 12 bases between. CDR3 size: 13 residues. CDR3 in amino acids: CASSPGRVYGYTF. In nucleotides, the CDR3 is TGTGCCAGCAGTCCCGGACGGGTTTATGGCTACACCTTC.

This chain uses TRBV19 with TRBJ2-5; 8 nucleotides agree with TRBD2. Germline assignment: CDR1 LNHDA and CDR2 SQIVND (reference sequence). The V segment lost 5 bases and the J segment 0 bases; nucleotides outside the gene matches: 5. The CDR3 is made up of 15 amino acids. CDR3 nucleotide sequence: TGTGCCAGTAGTTCCGGGGGGGCTTACCAAGAGACCCAGTACTTC. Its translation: CASSSGGAYQETQYF.

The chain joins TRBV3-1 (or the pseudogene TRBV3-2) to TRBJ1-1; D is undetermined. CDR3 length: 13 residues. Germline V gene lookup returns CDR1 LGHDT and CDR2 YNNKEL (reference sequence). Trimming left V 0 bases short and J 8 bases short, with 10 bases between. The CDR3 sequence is CASSQDFLGEAFF. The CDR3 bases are TGTGCCAGCAGCCAAGATTTTTTGGGGGAAGCTTTCTTT.

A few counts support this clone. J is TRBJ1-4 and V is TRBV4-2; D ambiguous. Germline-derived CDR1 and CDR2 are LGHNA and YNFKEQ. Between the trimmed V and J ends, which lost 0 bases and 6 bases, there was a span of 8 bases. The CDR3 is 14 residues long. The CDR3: CASSQEGRDEKLFF. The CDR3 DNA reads TGTGCCAGCAGCCAAGAGGGCAGAGATGAAAAACTGTTTTTT.

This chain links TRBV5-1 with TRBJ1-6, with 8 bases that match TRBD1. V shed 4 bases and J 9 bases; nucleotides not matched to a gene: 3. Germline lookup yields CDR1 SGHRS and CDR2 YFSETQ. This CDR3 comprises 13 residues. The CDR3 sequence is CASSQGAPSPLHF. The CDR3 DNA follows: TGCGCCAGCAGCCAGGGGGCCCCTTCACCCCTCCACTTT.

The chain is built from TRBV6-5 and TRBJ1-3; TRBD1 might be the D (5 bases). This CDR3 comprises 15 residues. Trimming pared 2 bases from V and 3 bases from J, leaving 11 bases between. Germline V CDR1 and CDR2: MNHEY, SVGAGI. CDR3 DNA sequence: TGTGCCAGCAGTTACATTCAGGGTGGTGGAAACACCATATATTTT. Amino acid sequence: CASSYIQGGGNTIYF.

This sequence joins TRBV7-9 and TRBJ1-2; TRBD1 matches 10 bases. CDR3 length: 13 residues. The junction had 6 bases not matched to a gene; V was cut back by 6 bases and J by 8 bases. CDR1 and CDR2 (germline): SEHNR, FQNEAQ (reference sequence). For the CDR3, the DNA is TGTGCCAGCAGTCAGGGACAGGGGTCGGGCTACACCTTC. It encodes CASSQGQGSGYTF.

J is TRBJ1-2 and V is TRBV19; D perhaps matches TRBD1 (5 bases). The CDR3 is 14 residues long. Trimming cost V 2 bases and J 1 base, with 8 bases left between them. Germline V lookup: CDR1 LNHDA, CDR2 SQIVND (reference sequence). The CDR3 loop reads CASSIPGRNYGYTF. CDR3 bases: TGTGCCAGTAGTATACCGGGACGTAACTATGGCTACACCTTC.

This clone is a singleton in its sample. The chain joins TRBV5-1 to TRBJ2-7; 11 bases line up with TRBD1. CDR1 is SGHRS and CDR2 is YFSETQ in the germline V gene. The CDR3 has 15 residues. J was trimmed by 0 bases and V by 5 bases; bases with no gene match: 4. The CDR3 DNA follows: TGCGCCAGCAGGACCGGGACAGGGGGCTCCTACGAGCAGTACTTC. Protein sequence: CASRTGTGGSYEQYF.

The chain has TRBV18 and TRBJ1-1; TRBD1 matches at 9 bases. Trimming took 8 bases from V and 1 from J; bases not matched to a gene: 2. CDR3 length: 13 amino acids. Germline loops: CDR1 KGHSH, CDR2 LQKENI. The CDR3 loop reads CASQGQGNTEAFF. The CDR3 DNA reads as TGTGCCAGCCAGGGACAGGGGAACACTGAAGCTTTCTTT.

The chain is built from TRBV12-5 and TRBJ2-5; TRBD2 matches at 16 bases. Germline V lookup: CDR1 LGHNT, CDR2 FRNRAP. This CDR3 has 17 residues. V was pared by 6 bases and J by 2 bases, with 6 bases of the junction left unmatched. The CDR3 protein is CASGGTSGRGRQETQYF. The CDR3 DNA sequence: TGTGCTAGTGGAGGGACTAGCGGGAGGGGTAGACAAGAGACCCAGTACTTC.

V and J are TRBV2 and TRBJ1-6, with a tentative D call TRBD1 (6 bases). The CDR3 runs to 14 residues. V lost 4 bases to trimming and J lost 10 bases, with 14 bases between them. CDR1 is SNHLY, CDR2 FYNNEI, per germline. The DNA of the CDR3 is TGTGCCAGCAGTGCTCGGGGGCGCAGGTCACCCCTCCACTTT. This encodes CASSARGRRSPLHF.

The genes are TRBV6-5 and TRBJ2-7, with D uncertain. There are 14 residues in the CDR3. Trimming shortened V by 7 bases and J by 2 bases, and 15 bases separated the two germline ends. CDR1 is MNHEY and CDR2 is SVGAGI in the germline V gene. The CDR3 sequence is CASNPRDGTYEQYF. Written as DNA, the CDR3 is TGTGCCAGCAACCCCCGTGACGGAACCTACGAGCAGTACTTC.

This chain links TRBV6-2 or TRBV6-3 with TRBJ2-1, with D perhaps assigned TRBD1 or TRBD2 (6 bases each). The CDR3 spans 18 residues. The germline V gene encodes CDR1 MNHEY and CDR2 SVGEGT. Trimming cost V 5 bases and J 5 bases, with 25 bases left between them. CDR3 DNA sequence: TGTGCCAGCAGTCGGGGTGATGCGGGACACTCCGCCGACAATGAGCAGTTCTTC. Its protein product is CASSRGDAGHSADNEQFF.

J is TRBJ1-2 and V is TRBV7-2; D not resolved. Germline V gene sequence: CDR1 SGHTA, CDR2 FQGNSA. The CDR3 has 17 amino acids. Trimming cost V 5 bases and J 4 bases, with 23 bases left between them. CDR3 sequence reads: CASSPTLTEQPPYGYTF. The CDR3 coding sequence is TGTGCCAGCAGCCCTACCTTAACGGAACAGCCTCCCTATGGCTACACCTTC.

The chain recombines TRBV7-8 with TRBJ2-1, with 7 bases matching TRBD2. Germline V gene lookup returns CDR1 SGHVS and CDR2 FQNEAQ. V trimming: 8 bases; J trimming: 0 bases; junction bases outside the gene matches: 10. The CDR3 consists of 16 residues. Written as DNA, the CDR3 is TGTGCCAGCGCATCCTCGAGCGGGATCTCCTACAATGAGCAGTTCTTC. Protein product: CASASSSGISYNEQFF.